This T cell receptor beta chain emerged from a study of tumor-infiltrating lymphocytes in primary liver carcinoma. Study-wide results and caveats: Lesser overlap characterized tumor-adjacent and tumor-blood pairs relative to tumor region pairs.

TCR beta cDNA came from roughly 0.45 ug total RNA, primed with a constant-region primer. Libraries for TCR beta were built through three nested multiplex PCR rounds, which together made up a slightly modified ARM-PCR procedure. Researchers ran the first two PCR rounds for roughly 11 cycles each with TRBV1-TRBV30 forward primers and a C-beta reverse primer. TCRdb processed the multiplex PCR reads anew with MiXCR; each CDR3 protein has one entry. The sample carries about 120,000 distinct CDR3 sequences, around 70% recorded once. Co-extracting RNA and DNA was done with roughly 17-32 mg of unsorted bulk tissue as input. Primary liver carcinoma, confirmed by histopathology, was surgically resected. Comments on this clonotype: What it recognizes is unknown. This may arise from a read error, as a much more abundant clone is one base away.

The CDR3 covers 13 residues. CDR1 and CDR2 from the germline V gene are SGHRS and YFSETQ. This rearrangement joins TRBV5-1 to TRBJ2-2, with D possibly being TRBD1 (5 bases). The origin of this receptor is an older woman with primary liver carcinoma and hepatitis B virus infection. What was sequenced was tumor-adjacent normal liver tissue. The CDR3 DNA reads as TGCGCCAGCAGTATTGAGGACACCAGGGAGCTGTTTTTT. It yields the protein CASSIEDTRELFF. Based on the CDR3 plus reference TRBV5-1 and TRBJ2-2, the full variable domain is KAGVTQTPRYLIKTRGQQVTLSCSPISGHRSVSWYQQTPGQGLQFLFEYFSETQRNKGNFPGRFSGRQFSNSRSEMNVSTLELGDSALYLCASSIEDTRELFFGEGSRLTVL.